This note documents a single T cell receptor (beta chain) sequence. This sample was included in a study of long-term antiretroviral therapy in people with HIV. The germline V gene has CDR1 SGHDT and CDR2 YYEEEE. V lost 4 bases, J lost 7 bases, and 20 bases lay in between. This CDR3 has 15 residues. Researchers ran immunoSEQ v3.0 at survey level. Data came from immunoSEQ multiplex PCR; TCRdb stores just in-frame clones and leaves some out. The profile covers about 33,000 clones, with approximately 96% appearing a single time and under 3% taken by the ten largest. There were no participants with HIV treated outside the United States.

The chain couples TRBV5-6 to TRBJ2-5, with D perhaps given as TRBD1 or TRBD2 (8 bases each). The sequence came from a man aged 25 to 45 with HIV. The material was unsorted PBMCs, obtained 6.5 to 6.6 years after starting antiretroviral therapy. The CDR3 nucleotides read TGTGCCAGCAGCGAAGCTACTAGCGGACAGGGGACCCAGTACTTC. Translation: CASSEATSGQGTQYF.